The clone carrying this T cell receptor (beta chain) has only one observation. Unmatched junction bases numbered 5, after V lost 4 bases and J lost 0 bases. The germline V gene has CDR1 SEHNR and CDR2 FQNEAQ (reference sequence). This CDR3 region has 16 residues. Profiling relied on immunoSEQ multiplex PCR, and the TCRdb table lists in-frame clones only, not all of them. Among 2 million to 2.5 million clones listed, around 95% were seen once. The record originates from a study of shared clonotypes between healthy human individuals. The specimen was naive CD4+ T cells sorted from blood. Subset of the sample: CD45RA+ positively selected. The J gene is TRBJ1-3, the V gene TRBV7-9; 8 nucleotides line up with TRBD1. The sequence was obtained from a young man in good health. The CDR3 here is CASSSQGASSGNTIYF. CDR3 bases: TGTGCCAGCAGCTCGCAGGGGGCCAGCTCTGGAAACACCATATATTTT.